Shown below are 9 T cell receptor beta chains from a single sample sequenced in a study of prognosis after radiotherapy for stage I lung cancer. The authors amplified TCR beta CDR3 from genomic DNA using two-round multiplex PCR. Specific primers for each TRBV and TRBJ gene were what first-round PCR used. TCRdb reprocessed the multiplex PCR reads via MiXCR and lists one record per CDR3 protein. This table holds over 20,000 distinct CDR3 sequences, around 37% found once. This material consisted of PBMCs, taken before or after stereotactic body radiation therapy (not recorded which). Source of these receptors: a donor aged 50 or older with non-small cell lung cancer.

This clonotype was counted at least ten times. V is TRBV10-3 and J is TRBJ2-3; TRBD2 aligns across 9 bases. The CDR3 consists of 17 residues. Germline V gene lookup returns CDR1 ENHRY and CDR2 SYGVKD. The junction had 11 bases not matched to a gene; V was cut back by 5 bases and J by 2 bases. CDR3 bases: TGTGCCATCAGTTCCGGGGGACTAGCACTGAACACAGATACGCAGTATTTT. Amino acids: CAISSGGLALNTDTQYF.

This clonotype came up a few times. V and J are TRBV13 and TRBJ2-7; D remains unclear. The germline gives CDR1 PRHDT, CDR2 FYEKMQ (reference sequence). The CDR3 runs 15 residues. Trimming left V 5 bases short and J 1 base short, with 15 bases between. The CDR3 spells CASSAPNVPSYEQYF. The CDR3 nucleotides are TGTGCCAGCAGCGCCCCTAATGTACCTTCCTACGAGCAGTACTTC.

Details on this clonotype: Given a far larger clone just one base away, this is likely a sequencing read error. The rearrangement links TRBV5-1 to TRBJ2-1; D unresolved. The CDR3 is 14 amino acids. Trimming shortened V by 0 bases and J by 10 bases, and 14 bases separated the two germline ends. Germline V gene lookup returns CDR1 SGHRS and CDR2 YFSETQ. The CDR3 nucleotides read TGCGCCAGCAGCTTGGGGCACCAACCCTACGAGCAGTTCTTC. It yields the protein CASSLGHQPYEQFF.

V and J are TRBV27 and TRBJ2-7; unclear D gene. CDR1 is MNHEY, CDR2 SMNVEV, per germline (reference sequence). The V end lost 2 bases, the J end lost 2 bases, and 19 bases lay between the germline ends. The CDR3 spans 17 residues. Here the CDR3 DNA reads TGTGCCAGCAGTTTAAGGTCTGGTATAAATAGCCCCTACGAGCAGTACTTC. Protein product: CASSLRSGINSPYEQYF.

This clonotype has a count of ten or more. The chain links TRBV19 to TRBJ1-6; the match to TRBD1 covers 7 bases. CDR3 length equals 14 residues. Per the germline V gene, CDR1 is LNHDA and CDR2 is SQIVND (reference sequence). V shed 5 bases, J shed 8 bases, and the junction held 6 bases outside the gene matches. The CDR3 here is CASSADREDSPLHF. The DNA for the CDR3 is TGTGCCAGTAGTGCAGACAGGGAAGATTCACCCCTCCACTTT.

This clonotype has ten or more counts. The rearrangement uses TRBV5-1 and TRBJ2-7, with TRBD2 matching 9 bases. The CDR3 is 15 amino acids. V lost 2 bases, J lost 4 bases, and 7 bases stayed unmatched. Germline loops: CDR1 SGHRS, CDR2 YFSETQ. This CDR3 is CASSFRSGSRYEQYF. In DNA, the CDR3 is TGCGCCAGCAGCTTTCGTAGCGGGAGTCGGTACGAGCAGTACTTC.

Concerning this clonotype itself: A much larger clone is a single base away; this may be a read error. This chain joins TRBV6-1 and TRBJ1-5, with no clear D. The V gene's germline CDR1 is MNHNS and CDR2 SASEGT. V was shortened by 7 bases and J by 0 bases, with 10 bases between the two germline ends. The CDR3 covers 14 residues. CDR3 protein: CASIGTYSNQPQHF. The CDR3 coding sequence is TGTGCCAGCATTGGAACTTATAGCAATCAGCCCCAGCATTTT.

This clonotype was found a few times. With a much larger clone just one base away, this may be a read error. The chain couples TRBV19 to TRBJ1-1, with D unresolved. The ends were cut back, 10 bases at V and 1 base at J, with 13 bases in the middle. Germline V gene data show CDR1 as LNHDA and CDR2 as SQIVND (reference sequence). CDR3 size: 13 residues. The CDR3, as DNA: TGTGCCATCCGAGCACTGGAGAACACTGAAGCTTTCTTT. This sequence encodes CAIRALENTEAFF.

This clonotype showed up just a few times. A much more abundant neighbour one base away suggests this may be a read error. The rearrangement links TRBV3-1 to TRBJ2-7; weak D call: TRBD2 (5 bases). Germline CDR1 is LGHDT and CDR2 is YNNKEL (reference sequence). Deletions cut 4 bases from V and 2 bases from J, with 15 bases between. The CDR3 spans 15 residues. The CDR3 here is CASSPHGVQTYEQYF. CDR3 coding DNA: TGTGCCAGCAGCCCGCACGGGGTACAGACCTACGAGCAGTACTTC.